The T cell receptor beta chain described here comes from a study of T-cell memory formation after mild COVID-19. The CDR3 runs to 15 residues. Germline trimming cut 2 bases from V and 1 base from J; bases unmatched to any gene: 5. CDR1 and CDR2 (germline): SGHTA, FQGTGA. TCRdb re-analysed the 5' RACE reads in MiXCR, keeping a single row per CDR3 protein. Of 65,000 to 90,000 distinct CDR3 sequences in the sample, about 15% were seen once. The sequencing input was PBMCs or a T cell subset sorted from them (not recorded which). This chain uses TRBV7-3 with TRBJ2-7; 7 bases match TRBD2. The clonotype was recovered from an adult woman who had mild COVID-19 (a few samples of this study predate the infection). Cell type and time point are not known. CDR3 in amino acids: CASSLEAGASYEQYF. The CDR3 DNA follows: TGTGCCAGCAGCTTAGAGGCGGGAGCTTCCTACGAGCAGTACTTC.